The next 30 T cell receptor beta chains were all read from a single sample in a study of blood T cell repertoires in COVID-19. This table comes from immunoSEQ multiplex PCR, and its TCRdb copy is limited to in-frame clones, with some not included. This table holds approximately 71,000 clones, 65% to 80% found once. Material for sequencing was peripheral blood. These receptors were collected from a man in his 60s with active or convalescent COVID-19.

The chain is built from TRBV5-6 and TRBJ1-2; TRBD1 agrees at 7 bases. Trimming took 0 bases from V and 8 from J; bases not matched to a gene: 19. The CDR3 contains 18 residues. The V gene's germline CDR1 is SGHDT and CDR2 YYEEEE. The CDR3, as DNA: TGTGCCAGCAGCTTGGCGGCGACAGGGAGGTCGGCGGGTTACGGCTACACCTTC. Its protein product is CASSLAATGRSAGYGYTF.

The rearrangement uses TRBV3-1 (or the pseudogene TRBV3-2) and TRBJ2-1; TRBD2 agrees at 14 bases. J was trimmed by 4 bases and V by 4 bases; bases with no gene match: 9. Germline V gene sequence: CDR1 LGHDT, CDR2 YNNKEL (reference sequence). The CDR3 consists of 18 residues. CDR3: CASSRGLAGGRGYNEQFF. Written as DNA, the CDR3 is TGTGCCAGCAGCCGTGGACTAGCGGGGGGCCGGGGATACAATGAGCAGTTCTTC.

The chain uses TRBV2 and TRBJ2-1, with no clear D. CDR1 is SNHLY and CDR2 is FYNNEI in the germline V gene. The V and J ends lost 10 bases and 5 bases respectively, with 18 bases between them. This CDR3 is built from 14 residues. The CDR3 here is CATIKPNRDNEQFF. CDR3 in DNA: TGTGCCACCATTAAGCCGAACCGAGACAATGAGCAGTTCTTC. Looking up the rest from reference TRBV2 and TRBJ2-1 gives the full variable domain: EPEVTQTPSHQVTQMGQEVILRCVPISNHLYFYWYRQILGQKVEFLVSFYNNEISEKSEIFDDQFSVERPDGSNFTLKIRSTKLEDSAMYFCATIKPNRDNEQFFGPGTRLTVL.

The chain couples TRBV10-3 to TRBJ1-6; no clear D. Looked up from germline, CDR1 is ENHRY and CDR2 is SYGVKD. Trimming stripped 0 bases from V and 3 bases from J, with 12 bases between. This CDR3 is built from 17 residues. CDR3: CAISESLGSNYNSPLHF. The CDR3, as DNA: TGTGCCATCAGTGAGTCCTTGGGCAGCAACTATAATTCACCCCTCCACTTT.

V usage is TRBV5-1 and J usage is TRBJ2-7, with 8 bases fitting TRBD1. V trimming: 4 bases; J trimming: 3 bases; junction bases outside the gene matches: 9. The CDR3 extends over 15 amino acids. Per germline, CDR1 SGHRS and CDR2 YFSETQ. CDR3 sequence: CASSTDRDPHYEQYF. As DNA, the CDR3 is TGCGCCAGCAGCACGGACAGGGACCCCCACTACGAGCAGTACTTC.

The chain's CDR3 is CASSLDRGQYTEAFF. In nucleotides, the CDR3 is TGTGCCAGCAGCCTGGACAGGGGGCAGTACACTGAAGCTTTCTTT. The chain carries TRBV5-6 and TRBJ1-1, with 11 bases aligning to TRBD1. Germline V gives CDR1 SGHDT, CDR2 YYEEEE. The CDR3 runs to 15 residues. V gave up 4 bases and J gave up 3 bases; unmatched junction bases: 5.

The rearrangement uses TRBV7-9 and TRBJ2-7; TRBD2 matches at 7 bases. The CDR3 length is 13 residues. Germline V lookup: CDR1 SEHNR, CDR2 FQNEAQ (reference sequence). The V gene end was trimmed by 8 bases and the J gene end by 5 bases; junction bases not matched to a gene: 9. The CDR3 DNA reads TGTGCCAGCCTGGGGGAGGGGTTACACGAGCAGTACTTC. Amino acid sequence: CASLGEGLHEQYF. Full variable domain (remainder filled in from reference TRBV7-9 and TRBJ2-7): DTGVSQNPRHKITKRGQNVTFRCDPISEHNRLYWYRQTLGQGPEFLTYFQNEAQLEKSRLLSDRFSAERPKGSFSTLEIQRTEQGDSAMYLCASLGEGLHEQYFGPGTRLTVT.

CDR3 sequence (DNA): TGCGCCAGCAGCTTGGTGCAGGGAGGAGAGACCCAGTACTTC. Translated, it gives CASSLVQGGETQYF. This chain links TRBV5-1 with TRBJ2-5, with D maybe TRBD2 (6 bases). The CDR3 covers 14 residues. The germline V gene has CDR1 SGHRS and CDR2 YFSETQ. Trimming left V 0 bases short and J 4 bases short, with 10 bases between.

This clone appeared a few times. J is TRBJ1-6 and V is TRBV20-1; D gene uncertain. Deletions cut 7 bases from V and 14 bases from J, with 15 bases between. There are 11 residues in the CDR3. From germline, CDR1 is DFQATT and CDR2 SNEGSKA (reference sequence). The CDR3 reads CSVPVTTTLHF. DNA for the CDR3: TGCAGTGTACCCGTAACTACCACCCTCCACTTT.

The V and J genes are TRBV6-5 and TRBJ2-3, with D tentatively TRBD2 (5 bases). In germline, CDR1 is MNHEY, CDR2 SVGAGI. The CDR3 has 14 residues. Trimming pared 6 bases from V and 0 bases from J, leaving 10 bases between. The CDR3 DNA is TGTGCCAGCAGCGCCTCGGGGAGCACAGATACGCAGTATTTT. It translates to CASSASGSTDTQYF.

CDR3 nucleotides: TGTGCCAGCAGCCAAGGATTAGCAGATTCACCCCTCCACTTT. Translation: CASSQGLADSPLHF. V gene TRBV3-1 (or the pseudogene TRBV3-2) combines with J gene TRBJ1-6; D not resolved. Germline V gene sequence: CDR1 LGHDT, CDR2 YNNKEL (reference sequence). This CDR3 has 14 residues. The V gene lost 1 base and the J gene lost 8 bases, with 9 bases spanning the gap.

The V gene is TRBV6-2 or TRBV6-3, the J gene TRBJ1-5, with 12 bases aligning to TRBD1. CDR1 and CDR2 from the germline V gene are MNHEY and SVGEGT. V shed 0 bases and J 8 bases; nucleotides not matched to a gene: 2. This CDR3 comprises 15 residues. The CDR3 nucleotides read TGTGCCAGCAGTTACTCGGGGACAGGGGGCGAGCCCCAGCATTTT. This sequence encodes CASSYSGTGGEPQHF.

The chain combines TRBV3-1 (or the pseudogene TRBV3-2) with TRBJ1-6; 8 bases are a match to TRBD1. Trimming cost V 5 bases and J 10 bases; bases outside gene matches: 10. The CDR3 contains 15 residues. Germline CDR1 LGHDT, CDR2 YNNKEL (reference sequence). CDR3: CASSIGGQVLSPLHF. CDR3 DNA sequence: TGTGCCAGCAGCATCGGGGGACAGGTGCTATCACCCCTCCACTTT.

This clone was found once. The CDR3 DNA is TGTGCCAGCTCACCCCGGGACAGGGCCTACGAGCAGTACTTC. As protein: CASSPRDRAYEQYF. The J gene is TRBJ2-7, the V gene TRBV18, with 9 positions matching TRBD1. The V gene end was trimmed by 3 bases and the J gene end by 2 bases; junction bases not matched to a gene: 2. The germline gives CDR1 KGHSH, CDR2 LQKENI. The CDR3 extends over 14 amino acids. Drawing the rest from reference TRBV18 and TRBJ2-7, the complete variable domain is NAGVMQNPRHLVRRRGQEARLRCSPMKGHSHVYWYRQLPEEGLKFMVYLQKENIIDESGMPKERFSAEFPKEGPSILRIQQVVRGDSAAYFCASSPRDRAYEQYFGPGTRLTVT.

This chain uses TRBV6-5 with TRBJ2-2, with D possibly matching TRBD1 (6 bases). Germline V gene lookup returns CDR1 MNHEY and CDR2 SVGAGI. The length of the CDR3 is 15 residues. The ends were cut back, 6 bases at V and 4 bases at J, with 15 bases in the middle. The CDR3 DNA follows: TGTGCCAGCAGACCGGACAGCCGGGCCACCGGGGAGCTGTTTTTT. It yields the protein CASRPDSRATGELFF.

The chain joins TRBV3-1 (or the pseudogene TRBV3-2) to TRBJ1-3, with unresolved D. CDR1 is LGHDT, CDR2 YNNKEL, per germline (reference sequence). This CDR3 contains 13 residues. V was clipped by 4 bases and J by 2 bases, with 6 bases between them. CDR3 nucleotide sequence: TGTGCCAGCAGCCCCCCCACTGGAAACACCATATATTTT. Amino acid sequence: CASSPPTGNTIYF.

This clone was recorded only once. CDR3 loop: CASAAREDYGYTF. The DNA for the CDR3 is TGTGCCAGCGCGGCCAGAGAGGACTATGGCTACACCTTC. The genes are TRBV11-3 and TRBJ1-2; D unclear. Trimming cost V 8 bases and J 3 bases, with 13 bases left between them. The CDR3 totals 13 residues. The germline CDR1 and CDR2 sequences are SGHNT and YENEEA.

The V call is TRBV27, the J call TRBJ1-6; no definite D call. Deletions cut 4 bases from V and 10 bases from J, with 17 bases between. This CDR3 has 15 residues. The germline CDR1 and CDR2 sequences are MNHEY and SMNVEV (reference sequence). The CDR3, as DNA: TGTGCCAGCAGTTACCTTGGTGGGCTTGAGTCACCCCTCCACTTT. Protein: CASSYLGGLESPLHF.

In regard to this clone: This CDR3 is also generated by other DNA sequences in the sample. This chain uses TRBV19 with TRBJ1-2; possibly TRBD1 for D (5 bases). The CDR3 is 14 amino acids. Looked up from germline, CDR1 is LNHDA and CDR2 is SQIVND (reference sequence). Trimming stripped 3 bases from V and 4 bases from J, with 12 bases between. For the CDR3, the DNA is TGTGCCAGTAGTATTGCCCGGCAGGGCTATGGCTACACCTTC. Amino acids: CASSIARQGYGYTF.

The V gene is TRBV6-1, the J gene TRBJ1-2; D remains ambiguous. The CDR3 is 14 amino acids. V was clipped by 0 bases and J by 7 bases, with 12 bases between them. Per the germline V gene, CDR1 is MNHNS and CDR2 is SASEGT. CDR3 in amino acids: CASSEARGRFGYTF. CDR3 coding DNA: TGTGCCAGCAGTGAAGCGCGAGGGAGGTTTGGCTACACCTTC.

The V and J genes are TRBV5-1 and TRBJ2-7, with D possibly being TRBD2 (5 bases). Germline loops: CDR1 SGHRS, CDR2 YFSETQ. The CDR3 totals 15 residues. Trimming stripped 2 bases from V and 2 bases from J, with 14 bases between. This CDR3 is CASSLAHGVAYEQYF. The CDR3 DNA is TGCGCCAGCAGCTTAGCCCACGGGGTCGCCTACGAGCAGTACTTC.

The chain recombines TRBV11-2 with TRBJ2-7; 9 bases match TRBD2. Germline loops: CDR1 SGHAT, CDR2 FQNNGV. The length of the CDR3 is 14 residues. J gave up 4 bases and V 5 bases, and 6 bases lay outside the gene matches. The CDR3 sequence: CASSGSAGGYEQYF. The CDR3 coding sequence is TGTGCCAGCAGCGGGTCGGCGGGGGGGTACGAGCAGTACTTC.

There are many counts of this clone. The rearrangement joins TRBV15 to TRBJ2-7; 9 bases line up with TRBD1. The CDR3 loop spans 15 amino acids. Germline-derived CDR1 and CDR2 are LNHNV and YYDKDF (reference sequence). The J segment lost 2 bases and the V segment lost 0 bases, leaving 2 bases of the junction unmatched. CDR3 DNA: TGTGCCACCAGCAGAGATGGGACAGGGACCTACGAGCAGTACTTC. This codes for CATSRDGTGTYEQYF.

The chain couples TRBV11-2 to TRBJ2-7, with D possibly TRBD2 on 5 matching bases. This CDR3 comprises 12 residues. CDR1 and CDR2 (germline): SGHAT, FQNNGV. V was trimmed by 2 bases and J by 8 bases, leaving 10 bases between them. The chain's CDR3 is CASSLFPGKQYF. The DNA of the CDR3 is TGTGCCAGCAGCTTATTTCCCGGGAAGCAGTACTTC.

The chain uses TRBV6-5 and TRBJ1-1; maybe TRBD1 (6 bases). V was pared by 5 bases and J by 5 bases, with 18 bases between. This CDR3 spans 15 amino acids. Germline V CDR1 and CDR2: MNHEY, SVGAGI. The CDR3 nucleotides are TGTGCCAGCAGTACCCAGCCTGGGGGCGGAACTGAAGCTTTCTTT. It yields the protein CASSTQPGGGTEAFF.

There are a few counts of this clone. The V gene is TRBV5-4, the J gene TRBJ2-1; D is perhaps TRBD1 (5 bases). Germline loops: CDR1 SGHNT, CDR2 YYREEE (reference sequence). V lost 4 bases to trimming and J lost 2 bases, with 10 bases between them. The CDR3 extends over 14 amino acids. CDR3 sequence: CASSGQGTYNEQFF. The CDR3 bases are TGTGCCAGCAGCGGTCAGGGAACCTACAATGAGCAGTTCTTC. The full variable domain, with the rest looked up from reference TRBV5-4 and TRBJ2-1, is ETGVTQSPTHLIKTRGQQVTLRCSSQSGHNTVSWYQQALGQGPQFIFQYYREEENGRGNFPPRFSGLQFPNYSSELNVNALELDDSALYLCASSGQGTYNEQFFGPGTRLTVL.

This chain uses TRBV5-6 with TRBJ2-5; perhaps TRBD2 as D (7 bases). V gave up 2 bases and J gave up 4 bases, with 12 bases separating them. The germline V gene has CDR1 SGHDT and CDR2 YYEEEE. The length of the CDR3 is 14 residues. The CDR3 bases are TGTGCCAGCAGCTTCGCGGGGGCCCGAGAGACCCAGTACTTC. It codes for CASSFAGARETQYF.

This chain joins TRBV12-3 or TRBV12-4 and TRBJ1-1; D might be TRBD1 (5 bases). The CDR3 totals 13 residues. Trimming stripped 3 bases from V and 4 bases from J, with 9 bases between. This CDR3 reads CASSFRGGTEAFF. The CDR3 nucleotides read TGTGCCAGCAGTTTTCGGGGGGGCACTGAAGCTTTCTTT.

The chain combines TRBV5-1 with TRBJ1-1; 7 bases line up with TRBD1. The V segment lost 4 bases and the J segment 2 bases; nucleotides outside the gene matches: 5. The V gene's germline CDR1 is SGHRS and CDR2 YFSETQ. The CDR3 has 14 residues. For the CDR3, the DNA is TGCGCCAGCAGCCCGGGACAGCGAAACACTGAAGCTTTCTTT. This codes for CASSPGQRNTEAFF.

Concerning this clone itself: Distinct nucleotide sequences in the sample also encode this CDR3. This chain uses TRBV20-1 with TRBJ2-7; D is undetermined. V was clipped by 3 bases and J by 2 bases, with 5 bases between them. In germline, CDR1 is DFQATT, CDR2 SNEGSKA (reference sequence). This CDR3 is 11 amino acids long. DNA of the CDR3: TGCAGTGCTAGGACAACCTACGAGCAGTACTTC. It specifies CSARTTYEQYF.